This section outlines one T cell receptor (beta chain) sequence together with its context. Antigen unknown. CDR1 and CDR2 from the germline V gene are KGHSH and LQKENI. Trimming stripped 2 bases from V and 3 bases from J, with 13 bases between. CDR3 length equals 15 residues. The sample belongs to a study of T-cell reconstitution after alpha-beta-depleted transplantation in children. For TCRbeta, the library was prepared with unique molecular identifiers. TCRdb itself ran the PCR reads through MiXCR, one entry per CDR3 protein. The data contain about 100,000 distinct CDR3 sequences, approximately 6% of them singletons. The study's findings and limits: From newly produced T cells came most of the T-cell counts and diversity one year after transplant. Some patients' high day-60 TCRbeta diversity was traced to surviving recipient T cells and thymic progenitors. About two months after transplant, alpha-beta T cells reportedly came from several hundred expanded graft clones.

The TCR originated in a female patient aged 2-15 years who had a stem cell transplant for Fanconi anemia, so the T cells may come from the graft donor. Source: PBMCs, mostly from graft donor cells, taken 60 days after TCRalphabeta/CD19-depleted stem cell transplant. V and J are TRBV18 and TRBJ1-2, with D perhaps TRBD1 (6 bases). The CDR3: CASSPKRDTDYGYTF. In DNA, the CDR3 is TGTGCCAGCTCACCAAAGCGGGACACGGACTATGGCTACACCTTC.